One sample yielded the 29 T cell receptor beta chains listed below, sequenced in a study of T cell repertoires in cytomegalovirus infection. Their antigens are not known. TCRdb reanalysed the reads using MiXCR and keeps one entry per CDR3 protein. Of approximately 990,000 distinct CDR3 sequences detected, roughly 30% appear once; the ten largest clones hold about an eighth. The sequences come from cultured CD8+ T cells from PBMCs, collected from culture after CMV antigen stimulation. These receptors all stem from a human donor in good health (CMV status not recorded). Some clones in this sample may be carry-over from other donors' samples.

This clonotype was seen once. This chain links TRBV14 with TRBJ1-6; D gene uncertain. The germline V gene has CDR1 SGHDN and CDR2 FVKESK. The ends were cut back, 1 base at V and 7 bases at J, with 8 bases in the middle. The CDR3 is 14 residues long. DNA of the CDR3: TGTGCCAGCAGCCAAGCAGGAGAAAATTCACCCCTCCACTTT. This sequence encodes CASSQAGENSPLHF.

V usage is TRBV5-1 and J usage is TRBJ1-1; 11 nucleotides agree with TRBD1. This CDR3 comprises 16 residues. Germline-derived CDR1 and CDR2 are SGHRS and YFSETQ. Germline trimming cut 3 bases from V and 4 bases from J; bases unmatched to any gene: 8. The DNA of the CDR3 is TGCGCCAGCAGCTCCACCGGGACAGGGGGATTCACTGAAGCTTTCTTT. Protein: CASSSTGTGGFTEAFF.

The chain recombines TRBV20-1 with TRBJ2-3, with D tentatively TRBD1 or TRBD2 (5 bases each). Trimming pared 3 bases from V and 0 bases from J, leaving 13 bases between. The germline V gene encodes CDR1 DFQATT and CDR2 SNEGSKA (reference sequence). This CDR3 has 15 residues. The CDR3 region is CSASTDGASTDTQYF. The CDR3 coding sequence is TGCAGTGCTAGTACCGACGGGGCTAGCACAGATACGCAGTATTTT.

The V call is TRBV19, the J call TRBJ2-3; 7 bases are shared with TRBD2. Germline V CDR1 and CDR2: LNHDA, SQIVND (reference sequence). The V gene end was trimmed by 5 bases and the J gene end by 0 bases; junction bases not matched to a gene: 5. This CDR3 spans 15 amino acids. The chain's CDR3 is CASSGSGASTDTQYF. The CDR3 coding sequence is TGTGCCAGTAGTGGCAGCGGGGCTAGCACAGATACGCAGTATTTT. Combining the CDR3 with reference TRBV19 and TRBJ2-3 gives the whole variable domain DGGITQSPKYLFRKEGQNVTLSCEQNLNHDAMYWYRQDPGQGLRLIYYSQIVNDFQKGDIAEGYSVSREKKESFPLTVTSAQKNPTAFYLCASSGSGASTDTQYFGPGTRLTVL.

This clonotype has more than one count but fewer than ten. V is TRBV6-6 and J is TRBJ1-1, with D possibly being TRBD1 (6 bases). CDR1 MNHNY and CDR2 SVGAGI come from the germline V gene (reference sequence). The V and J ends lost 4 bases and 8 bases respectively, with 11 bases between them. This CDR3 contains 12 residues. Written as DNA, the CDR3 is TGTGCCAGCAGTTCGACAGGAGTCGAAGCTTTCTTT. It is translated as CASSSTGVEAFF.

The rearrangement joins TRBV4-1 to TRBJ2-7; the D is unclear. Germline values: CDR1 MGHRA, CDR2 YSYEKL. Trimming took off 0 bases at V and 5 bases at J, with 8 bases between the two ends. The CDR3 spans 13 residues. The CDR3 reads CASSQDPGDEQYF. In nucleotides, the CDR3 is TGCGCCAGCAGCCAAGACCCAGGAGACGAGCAGTACTTC.

This clonotype was detected only a few times. The chain links TRBV7-9 to TRBJ2-1; possibly TRBD1 for D (6 bases). CDR1 SEHNR and CDR2 FQNEAQ come from the germline V gene (reference sequence). The CDR3 is 14 residues long. The ends were cut back, 5 bases at V and 8 bases at J, with 16 bases in the middle. CDR3 loop: CASSPRTGTDEQFF. The CDR3 DNA sequence: TGTGCCAGCAGCCCTCGTACAGGGACGGATGAGCAGTTCTTC. The full variable domain, its missing parts supplied by reference TRBV7-9 and TRBJ2-1, is DTGVSQNPRHKITKRGQNVTFRCDPISEHNRLYWYRQTLGQGPEFLTYFQNEAQLEKSRLLSDRFSAERPKGSFSTLEIQRTEQGDSAMYLCASSPRTGTDEQFFGPGTRLTVL.

The V and J genes are TRBV12-3 or TRBV12-4 and TRBJ2-7; TRBD2 matches 8 bases. The V gene end was trimmed by 6 bases and the J gene end by 6 bases; junction bases not matched to a gene: 7. The CDR3 runs 13 residues. The CDR3 region is CASSLTAGGEQYV. CDR3 DNA: TGTGCCAGCAGCTTAACGGCGGGGGGCGAGCAGTACGTC.

The table lists this clonotype with a few counts. The chain is built from TRBV6-2 or TRBV6-3 and TRBJ1-1; D remains unclear. CDR3 size: 14 residues. CDR1 and CDR2 from the germline V gene are MNHEY and SVGEGT. V was clipped by 2 bases and J by 1 base, with 8 bases between them. This CDR3 reads CASSYGNSNTEAFF. Written as DNA, the CDR3 is TGTGCCAGCAGTTACGGTAATTCGAACACTGAAGCTTTCTTT.

This clonotype has only one observation. It is likely a read error, because the conserved phenylalanine at the end of the CDR3 is missing. The genes are TRBV27 and TRBJ2-1; 9 bases line up with TRBD1. The CDR3 spans 12 residues. The V segment lost 7 bases and the J segment 7 bases; nucleotides outside the gene matches: 2. CDR1 is MNHEY, CDR2 SMNVEV, per germline (reference sequence). The CDR3 coding sequence is TGTGCCAGCAAGACAGGGGGGAATGAGCAGTTCTCC. This codes for CASKTGGNEQFS.

The V gene is TRBV6-2 or TRBV6-3, the J gene TRBJ2-1; 8 bases fit TRBD2. Germline V gene sequence: CDR1 MNHEY, CDR2 SVGEGT. The CDR3 has 16 amino acids. With V trimmed by 0 bases and J by 2 bases, 3 bases remained unmatched. CDR3 bases: TGTGCCAGCAGTTACTCCGGGGGGGGGGCCTACAATGAGCAGTTCTTC. This encodes CASSYSGGGAYNEQFF.

This clonotype came up once. The junction differs from germline at one of its ends, possibly a read error. The CDR3 sequence is CTSSSGQGGDTQYF. The CDR3 bases are TGTACCAGCAGCTCGGGACAGGGGGGCGATACGCAGTATTTT. This chain uses TRBV5-6 with TRBJ2-3, with TRBD1 matching 11 bases. The CDR3 has 14 amino acids. Looked up from germline, CDR1 is SGHDT and CDR2 is YYEEEE.

The CDR3 sequence: CASSLASQGSYEQYV. The CDR3 DNA reads TGTGCCAGCAGCTTGGCTAGTCAGGGCTCCTACGAGCAGTACGTC. J is TRBJ2-7 and V is TRBV5-6; TRBD1 is a possible D gene (5 bases). V dropped 0 bases and J dropped 0 bases, with 10 bases sitting between them. CDR1 and CDR2 from the germline V gene are SGHDT and YYEEEE. The CDR3 contains 15 residues.

The rearrangement uses TRBV4-1 and TRBJ1-5; D remains ambiguous. This CDR3 region has 16 residues. The germline V and J ends were trimmed by 0 bases and 3 bases, with 12 bases remaining between them. Germline CDR1 and CDR2: MGHRA and YSYEKL. Written as DNA, the CDR3 is TGCGCCAGCAGCCAAGATCTACTACAAATCAATCAGCCCCAGCATTTT. Translated, it gives CASSQDLLQINQPQHF.

This rearrangement joins TRBV24-1 to TRBJ2-2, with no clear D. The CDR3 is 13 residues long. Germline CDR1 is KGHDR and CDR2 is SFDVKD. V was pared by 4 bases and J by 5 bases, with 7 bases between. Here the CDR3 DNA reads TGTGCCACCAGTGAACAATTAACCGGGGAGCTGTTTTTT. The encoded protein is CATSEQLTGELFF.

This rearrangement joins TRBV27 to TRBJ1-5, with no clear D. Germline V gives CDR1 MNHEY, CDR2 SMNVEV (reference sequence). The CDR3 loop spans 13 amino acids. V lost 3 bases to trimming and J lost 6 bases, with 9 bases between them. The CDR3 DNA reads TGTGCCAGCAGTTTTAGTACGAGTCAGCCCCAGCATTTT. Translating gives CASSFSTSQPQHF.

This clonotype occurred a few times. The chain is built from TRBV12-3 or TRBV12-4 and TRBJ2-5; 8 nucleotides align to TRBD2. Unmatched junction bases numbered 8, after V lost 3 bases and J lost 5 bases. The CDR3 extends over 15 amino acids. Written as DNA, the CDR3 is TGTGCCAGCAGTTTGGCGGGGGGTTTTCGGGAGACCCAGTACTTC. Amino acid sequence: CASSLAGGFRETQYF.

The J gene is TRBJ1-2, the V gene TRBV19, with a possible D match to TRBD1 (6 bases). The CDR3 has 12 residues. Germline CDR1 and CDR2: LNHDA and SQIVND (reference sequence). The V end was cut by 8 bases, the J end by 6 bases, with 13 bases between. The CDR3 region has the DNA TGTGCCAGTCAGCTCGGACAGAATGGCTACACCTTC. This translates into CASQLGQNGYTF.

This clonotype was observed a handful of times. The genes are TRBV6-5 and TRBJ2-2; 9 bases are a match to TRBD2. The V and J ends lost 6 bases and 2 bases, in that order; junction bases with no gene match: 10. This CDR3 spans 17 amino acids. Germline loops: CDR1 MNHEY, CDR2 SVGAGI. As DNA, the CDR3 is TGTGCCAGCAGCCCGAGTAGCGGGGGCCTTAACACCGGGGAGCTGTTTTTT. Its translation: CASSPSSGGLNTGELFF.

This clonotype has more than one count but fewer than ten. The chain carries TRBV12-5 and TRBJ2-3; 8 bases are shared with TRBD2. This CDR3 has 17 amino acids. Looked up from germline, CDR1 is LGHNT and CDR2 is FRNRAP. Germline trimming cut 4 bases from V and 8 bases from J; bases unmatched to any gene: 17. CDR3 nucleotide sequence: TGTGCTAGTGGTTCTATAGCGGGACCCACCTTTGGCGTTACGCAGTATTTT. Translating gives CASGSIAGPTFGVTQYF. Looking up the rest from reference TRBV12-5 and TRBJ2-3 gives the full variable domain: DARVTQTPRHKVTEMGQEVTMRCQPILGHNTVFWYRQTMMQGLELLAYFRNRAPLDDSGMPKDRFSAEMPDATLATLKIQPSEPRDSAVYFCASGSIAGPTFGVTQYFGPGTRLTVL.

This clonotype has at least ten counts. The chain employs TRBV7-8 and TRBJ2-7; tentative D call: TRBD1 (5 bases). Germline V lookup: CDR1 SGHVS, CDR2 FQNEAQ. The CDR3 spans 13 residues. V lost 5 bases and J 5 bases, leaving 13 bases between the germline ends. In DNA, the CDR3 is TGTGCCAGCAGCCCCAGGGTTTCCGACGAGCAGTACGTC. Translating gives CASSPRVSDEQYV.

The V and J genes are TRBV29-1 and TRBJ2-6; D tentatively reads TRBD1 or TRBD2 (5 bases each). CDR3 length: 15 residues. Trimming shortened V by 2 bases and J by 1 base, and 9 bases separated the two germline ends. Germline V gene data show CDR1 as SQVTM and CDR2 as ANQGSEA. DNA for the CDR3: TGCAGCGTTGAAACGTGGGGGTCTGGGGCCAACGTCCTGACTTTC. Translation: CSVETWGSGANVLTF.

The chain couples TRBV19 to TRBJ2-2; D call uncertain. The germline V gene has CDR1 LNHDA and CDR2 SQIVND (reference sequence). V shed 3 bases and J shed 1 base, with 12 bases lying between them. The CDR3 is 16 residues long. CDR3 nucleotides: TGTGCCAGTAGTATTGGAGTGACTTTGAACACCGGGGAGCTGTTTTTT. Protein product: CASSIGVTLNTGELFF.

This clonotype was seen more than once but under ten times. The rearrangement links TRBV5-4 to TRBJ1-3; no clear D gene. The ends were cut back, 4 bases at V and 0 bases at J, with 11 bases in the middle. CDR3 size: 15 residues. Germline-derived CDR1 and CDR2 are SGHNT and YYREEE (reference sequence). The CDR3 sequence is CASSPPGTSGNTIYF. The DNA of the CDR3 is TGTGCCAGCAGCCCCCCAGGCACCTCTGGAAACACCATATATTTT.

V and J are TRBV29-1 and TRBJ2-2; the D is unclear. This CDR3 region has 12 residues. Trimming pared 0 bases from V and 7 bases from J, leaving 6 bases between. Looked up from germline, CDR1 is SQVTM and CDR2 is ANQGSEA. The CDR3, as DNA: TGCAGCGTTGAAGACGTTTACGGGGAGCTGTTTTTT. Encoded protein: CSVEDVYGELFF.

For the CDR3, the DNA is TGTGCCAGTAGTATCGGACAGGGTTGGGAAAAACTGTTTTTT. Its protein product is CASSIGQGWEKLFF. The rearrangement joins TRBV19 to TRBJ1-4, with TRBD1 identical over 8 bases. Germline V CDR1 and CDR2: LNHDA, SQIVND (reference sequence). With 3 bases clipped from V and 8 bases from J, the junction kept 5 bases outside the gene matches. CDR3 length: 14 residues.

This sequence joins TRBV5-1 and TRBJ1-3; D is uncertain. The CDR3 is made up of 17 amino acids. The ends were cut back, 0 bases at V and 0 bases at J, with 13 bases in the middle. The germline gives CDR1 SGHRS, CDR2 YFSETQ. CDR3 in amino acids: CASSLEGINSSGNTIYF. The CDR3 DNA reads as TGCGCCAGCAGCTTGGAGGGCATCAATAGCTCTGGAAACACCATATATTTT. The full variable domain, rest sourced from reference TRBV5-1 and TRBJ1-3, is KAGVTQTPRYLIKTRGQQVTLSCSPISGHRSVSWYQQTPGQGLQFLFEYFSETQRNKGNFPGRFSGRQFSNSRSEMNVSTLELGDSALYLCASSLEGINSSGNTIYFGEGSWLTVV.

This clonotype turned up a few times. J is TRBJ1-1 and V is TRBV6-1; 8 bases align to TRBD1. From germline, CDR1 is MNHNS and CDR2 SASEGT. Trimming at V came to 7 bases and at J to 5 bases, leaving 3 bases not matched to a gene. There are 12 residues in the CDR3. The CDR3 here is CASTRTGTEAFF. The CDR3 DNA follows: TGTGCCAGCACTCGGACAGGGACTGAAGCTTTCTTT.

The chain combines TRBV12-5 with TRBJ1-4; D gene unclear. This CDR3 is 17 amino acids long. Trimming cost V 3 bases and J 1 base, with 15 bases left between them. Germline lookup yields CDR1 LGHNT and CDR2 FRNRAP. In DNA form, the CDR3 reads TGTGCTAGTGGTTTCACAGTTTCGGAGATAACTAATGAAAAACTGTTTTTT. Its translation is CASGFTVSEITNEKLFF.